Listed below are T cell receptor beta chains from one sample, sequenced in a study of post-analysis software for immune sequencing data. TCRdb fed the PCR reads into MiXCR, producing one record per CDR3 protein. The top ten hold about 11% of the sample, which has around 700,000 distinct CDR3 sequences, 59% seen once. Sequenced: blood. These receptors were obtained from a girl aged 2-15 years with multiple sclerosis. The CDR3 runs from the conserved cysteine through the conserved F or W. Fields, in order: V gene, D gene, CDR3 protein. A D gene is named only where the DNA matches it firmly.

v_call: TRBV27
d_call: -
cdr3_aa: CASSDLAGGYTF

v_call: TRBV20-1
d_call: -
cdr3_aa: CSTDRGLAPRDGETQYF

v_call: TRBV7-9
d_call: TRBD2
cdr3_aa: CASSPPGASGRRADYEQYF

v_call: TRBV6-5
d_call: TRBD1
cdr3_aa: CASGTGNYGYTF

v_call: TRBV27
d_call: -
cdr3_aa: CASRGVRDPPYEQYF

v_call: TRBV20-1
d_call: TRBD2
cdr3_aa: CSAYSVLAGAAEQYF

v_call: TRBV5-6
d_call: -
cdr3_aa: CASTVRRSDTQYF

v_call: TRBV27
d_call: -
cdr3_aa: CASSLRGSFYNEQFF

v_call: TRBV7-2
d_call: TRBD1
cdr3_aa: CASSFDRVAKNIQYF

v_call: TRBV12-3/TRBV12-4
d_call: -
cdr3_aa: CASSLEQTPSTDAQYF

v_call: TRBV6-4
d_call: TRBD2
cdr3_aa: CASSTTSGDYNEQFF

v_call: TRBV7-2
d_call: TRBD2
cdr3_aa: CASSLVASGAYTQYF

v_call: TRBV3-1
d_call: -
cdr3_aa: CASSQVTGVSYNEQFF

v_call: TRBV4-1
d_call: TRBD1
cdr3_aa: CASTPHRGTATNEKLFF

v_call: TRBV7-9
d_call: -
cdr3_aa: CASRRSQGGLLNEQFF

v_call: TRBV20-1
d_call: TRBD2
cdr3_aa: CSATLAGAPLEQYF

v_call: TRBV20-1
d_call: TRBD2
cdr3_aa: CSARDPAGVKREQYF

v_call: TRBV20-1
d_call: TRBD1
cdr3_aa: CSARDRDGQPQHF

v_call: TRBV12-3/TRBV12-4
d_call: -
cdr3_aa: CASSRPGNEQFF

v_call: TRBV9
d_call: TRBD2
cdr3_aa: CASSAGTSAPQETQYF

v_call: TRBV5-1
d_call: TRBD1
cdr3_aa: CASSLWTGPNTEAFF

v_call: TRBV29-1
d_call: TRBD1
cdr3_aa: CSAAWDRDQETQYF

v_call: TRBV18
d_call: -
cdr3_aa: CASSPLEAGYNEQFF

v_call: TRBV9
d_call: TRBD1
cdr3_aa: CASSVGQTSYEQYF

v_call: TRBV12-5
d_call: -
cdr3_aa: CASGLVPIYNEQFF

v_call: TRBV18
d_call: -
cdr3_aa: CASSPPIQGLADTQYF

v_call: TRBV12-3/TRBV12-4
d_call: -
cdr3_aa: CASNPDEGDIQYF

v_call: TRBV27
d_call: -
cdr3_aa: CASSLHVMGGNTEAFF

v_call: TRBV7-2
d_call: -
cdr3_aa: CASSLDPGYYGYTF

v_call: TRBV19
d_call: -
cdr3_aa: CASSIVQGPYNEQFF

v_call: TRBV7-8
d_call: TRBD1
cdr3_aa: CASSSPRDRGIEQYF

v_call: TRBV29-1
d_call: TRBD2
cdr3_aa: CSVEDYGGSAGGKTDTQYF

v_call: TRBV5-1
d_call: -
cdr3_aa: CASSLSVQNQETQYF

v_call: TRBV12-3/TRBV12-4
d_call: TRBD1
cdr3_aa: CASIYGTGPANYGYTF

v_call: TRBV4-1
d_call: -
cdr3_aa: CASSQEVKTGRHYEQYF

v_call: TRBV5-1
d_call: TRBD2
cdr3_aa: CASSFPGTSGGAWNEQFF

v_call: TRBV4-3
d_call: TRBD1
cdr3_aa: CASSYRQGADTQYF

v_call: TRBV12-3/TRBV12-4
d_call: -
cdr3_aa: CASKQGRTETQYF

v_call: TRBV12-3/TRBV12-4
d_call: -
cdr3_aa: CASSLWSGTEAFF

v_call: TRBV3-1
d_call: -
cdr3_aa: CASSPGSTSYEQYF

v_call: TRBV20-1
d_call: TRBD2
cdr3_aa: CSARDTSGSPLPYEQYF